The next 18 T cell receptor beta chains were all read from a single sample in a study of naive and memory T cell subsets. Four PCR rounds used nested alpha and beta constant region primers plus the SP2 primer. TCRdb re-derived calls from the 5' RACE reads in MiXCR, one entry per CDR3 protein. The data hold over 50,000 distinct CDR3 sequences, with approximately 8% observed a single time. TCR cDNA received a 3' ligated oligonucleotide that carried a UMI. The receptors were gathered from a female donor in good health.

This clonotype came up many times. As DNA, the CDR3 is TGTGCCAGCAGCCCACAGGGGAGATCCTACGAGCAGTACTTC. Residues: CASSPQGRSYEQYF. V is TRBV5-6 and J is TRBJ2-7; 7 bases line up with TRBD1. Germline CDR1 and CDR2: SGHDT and YYEEEE. The length of the CDR3 is 14 residues. V lost 4 bases to trimming and J lost 1 base; unmatched junction nucleotides: 5. Variable domain in full (rest from reference TRBV5-6 and TRBJ2-7): DAGVTQSPTHLIKTRGQQVTLRCSPKSGHDTVSWYQQALGQGPQFIFQYYEEEERQRGNFPDRFSGHQFPNYSSELNVNALLLGDSALYLCASSPQGRSYEQYFGPGTRLTVT.

At least ten counts were recorded for this clonotype. The chain combines TRBV4-3 with TRBJ1-4; weak D call: TRBD1 (6 bases). The CDR3 totals 18 residues. V lost 3 bases to trimming and J lost 3 bases, with 20 bases between them. Germline V lookup: CDR1 LGHNA, CDR2 YSLEER. This CDR3 is CASSQTPLAGAANEKLFF. The CDR3 coding sequence is TGCGCCAGCAGCCAGACACCTCTAGCGGGGGCTGCTAATGAAAAACTGTTTTTT.

In its sample, this clonotype was seen a few times. V and J are TRBV5-6 and TRBJ2-2, with 11 bases matching TRBD1. The CDR3 is 16 amino acids. Germline V gene data show CDR1 as SGHDT and CDR2 as YYEEEE. The ends lost 4 bases at V and 7 bases at J; junction bases unmatched: 9. CDR3 loop: CASSRGGQGAGGELFF. The CDR3 region has the DNA TGTGCCAGCAGCCGGGGAGGACAGGGGGCCGGCGGGGAGCTGTTTTTT.

In this sample, this clonotype turned up a few times. The V call is TRBV2, the J call TRBJ2-1; no firm D call. Looked up from germline, CDR1 is SNHLY and CDR2 is FYNNEI. Trimming took off 5 bases at V and 0 bases at J, with 11 bases between the two ends. There are 15 residues in the CDR3. CDR3 DNA sequence: TGTGCCAGCAGTAGTCTCTTTGGCTCCTACAATGAGCAGTTCTTC. Protein product: CASSSLFGSYNEQFF.

This clonotype occurred many times. The chain employs TRBV2 and TRBJ1-1, with a tentative D call TRBD1 (5 bases). Germline lookup yields CDR1 SNHLY and CDR2 FYNNEI. The CDR3 is 13 residues long. V was cut by 3 bases and J by 4 bases, with 9 bases left in between. For the CDR3, the DNA is TGTGCCAGCAGTGACTCAAGGGGCACTGAAGCTTTCTTT. It yields the protein CASSDSRGTEAFF.

V usage is TRBV18 and J usage is TRBJ1-1, with TRBD1 matching 8 bases. The CDR3 is 13 residues long. Germline V CDR1 and CDR2: KGHSH, LQKENI. V dropped 5 bases and J dropped 7; count of bases not matched to a gene: 6. The CDR3 here is CASSSGGNGEAFF. The CDR3, as DNA: TGTGCCAGCTCATCAGGGGGCAATGGTGAAGCTTTCTTT.

This clonotype was picked up many times. J is TRBJ2-7 and V is TRBV7-2, with no clear D. Per germline, CDR1 SGHTA and CDR2 FQGNSA. The V and J ends lost 1 base and 2 bases respectively, with 9 bases between them. This CDR3 comprises 14 residues. CDR3: CASSLDNGAYEQYF. The DNA for the CDR3 is TGTGCCAGCAGCTTAGATAACGGAGCCTACGAGCAGTACTTC.

A remark on this clonotype: A much larger clone lies one base from this, so it may be a read error. The conserved closing phenylalanine or tryptophan is absent in this CDR3, likely reflecting a read error. The chain carries TRBV28 and TRBJ2-3; 15 bases line up with TRBD2. The ends lost 5 bases at V and 6 bases at J; junction bases unmatched: 6. The CDR3 spans 16 residues. Germline CDR1 MDHEN, CDR2 SYDVKM. This CDR3 is CASSPGLAGGLDTQYS. The CDR3 DNA is TGTGCCAGCAGTCCGGGACTAGCGGGGGGATTGGATACGCAGTATTCT.

The chain joins TRBV5-1 to TRBJ2-2; maybe TRBD1 (6 bases). Trimming took off 5 bases at V and 8 bases at J, with 19 bases between the two ends. The length of the CDR3 is 15 residues. Germline V gene lookup returns CDR1 SGHRS and CDR2 YFSETQ. This chain's CDR3 is CASRDSQLVSGELFF. The CDR3 region has the DNA TGCGCCAGCAGGGACAGCCAGCTTGTATCGGGGGAGCTGTTTTTT.

There are a few counts of this clonotype. The junction departs from germline at one end; a sequencing error may be responsible. This chain joins TRBV7-7 and TRBJ2-5; 8 positions match TRBD2. The CDR3 loop spans 17 amino acids. The germline V gene has CDR1 SSHAT and CDR2 FNYEAQ (reference sequence). This CDR3 reads CASRPGPGGGGPETQYF. For the CDR3, the DNA is TGTGCTAGCAGGCCCGGCCCGGGAGGGGGAGGCCCAGAGACCCAGTACTTC.

This clonotype showed up just a few times. The rearrangement links TRBV7-2 to TRBJ1-1; D is ambiguous. The V gene lost 5 bases and the J gene lost 10 bases, with 17 bases spanning the gap. Germline V CDR1 and CDR2: SGHTA, FQGNSA. The CDR3 runs to 13 residues. The CDR3 region is CASSPDGLLGAFF. The DNA of the CDR3 is TGTGCCAGCAGCCCGGACGGACTCCTGGGAGCTTTCTTT.

In its sample, this clonotype was seen many times. The rearrangement uses TRBV7-3 and TRBJ2-3, with 14 bases identical to TRBD2. Losses at the gene ends were 4 bases for V and 6 bases for J; bases not matched to a gene: 6. The CDR3 consists of 16 residues. Germline CDR1 reads SGHTA; CDR2 reads FQGTGA. The CDR3 is CASSSMGLAGVDTQYF. The CDR3 nucleotides read TGTGCCAGCAGCTCCATGGGACTAGCGGGGGTGGATACGCAGTATTTT.

This clonotype was found a few times. The chain couples TRBV5-1 to TRBJ2-1, with D possibly matching TRBD2 (7 bases). The CDR3 spans 13 residues. Trimming shortened V by 0 bases and J by 10 bases, and 11 bases separated the two germline ends. Germline V CDR1 and CDR2: SGHRS, YFSETQ. The CDR3 region has the DNA TGCGCCAGCAGCTTGGTCGCGGGGGCCGAGCAGTTCTTC. Encoded protein: CASSLVAGAEQFF.

This clonotype was observed a few times. The chain is built from TRBV30 and TRBJ1-2, with D possibly matching TRBD1 (5 bases). Germline V gene lookup returns CDR1 GTSNPN and CDR2 SVGIG (reference sequence). Trimming took 2 bases from V and 7 from J, leaving 8 bases between them. The CDR3 has 11 residues. The CDR3 sequence is CAWSPGGGYTF. In DNA form, the CDR3 reads TGTGCCTGGAGTCCCGGGGGTGGCTACACCTTC.

The rearrangement uses TRBV5-1 and TRBJ2-6; D gene uncertain. The CDR3 spans 12 residues. Per the germline V gene, CDR1 is SGHRS and CDR2 is YFSETQ. V was pared by 8 bases and J by 4 bases, with 7 bases between. This CDR3 is CASRTGANVLTF. The CDR3 DNA reads as TGCGCCAGTCGTACGGGGGCCAACGTCCTGACTTTC. The complete variable domain, with remaining parts taken from reference TRBV5-1 and TRBJ2-6, reads KAGVTQTPRYLIKTRGQQVTLSCSPISGHRSVSWYQQTPGQGLQFLFEYFSETQRNKGNFPGRFSGRQFSNSRSEMNVSTLELGDSALYLCASRTGANVLTFGAGSRLTVL.

This clonotype appeared many times. The chain employs TRBV7-3 and TRBJ2-1; no clear D. Looked up from germline, CDR1 is SGHTA and CDR2 is FQGTGA. V was shortened by 0 bases and J by 1 base, with 7 bases between the two germline ends. The CDR3 has 15 amino acids. The CDR3 is CASSLTPGSYNEQFF. CDR3 in DNA: TGTGCCAGCAGCTTAACCCCCGGTTCCTACAATGAGCAGTTCTTC. The whole variable domain, filled in from reference TRBV7-3 and TRBJ2-1, reads GAGVSQTPSNKVTEKGKYVELRCDPISGHTALYWYRQSLGQGPEFLIYFQGTGAADDSGLPNDRFFAVRPEGSVSTLKIQRTERGDSAVYLCASSLTPGSYNEQFFGPGTRLTVL.

The V call is TRBV20-1, the J call TRBJ2-7; 7 bases are a match to TRBD2. Germline V gene lookup returns CDR1 DFQATT and CDR2 SNEGSKA (reference sequence). Trimming removed 1 base from V and 6 bases from J; junction bases left unmatched: 12. CDR3 length: 15 residues. In nucleotides, the CDR3 is TGCAGTGCTAGAGCATCCACGGGGGGAATAGGCGAGCAGTACTTC. Translation: CSARASTGGIGEQYF.

The sample holds many counts of this clonotype. The chain employs TRBV25-1 and TRBJ2-7; the match to TRBD2 covers 11 bases. Germline CDR1 reads MGHDK; CDR2 reads SYGVNS. The CDR3 runs to 14 residues. V gave up 8 bases and J gave up 2 bases; unmatched junction bases: 5. The DNA of the CDR3 is TGTGCCAGCCAGCTAGCGGGGGGCACCTACGAGCAGTACTTC. Its protein is CASQLAGGTYEQYF.